The T cell receptor (beta chain) described here comes from a study of shared clonotypes between healthy human individuals. The CDR3 extends over 14 amino acids. The junction had 4 bases not matched to a gene; V was cut back by 2 bases and J by 5 bases. CDR1 and CDR2 (germline): SGHVS, FNYEAQ. This clone showed up just once. TCRdb keeps only in-frame clones here, not all; method: immunoSEQ multiplex PCR. The sample carries roughly 1 million clones, roughly 80% recorded once. The chain has TRBV7-6 and TRBJ2-5, with TRBD1 matching over 8 bases. This TCR came from a young man in good health. The sample comprised memory CD4+ T cells sorted from blood. Regarding subset: CD45RA-negative fraction. The CDR3 DNA sequence: TGTGCCAGCAGCTTAACAGGGGGAAGTGAGACCCAGTACTTC. This codes for CASSLTGGSETQYF.